This entry lists 8 T cell receptor beta chains sequenced from one sample in a study of T cells after yellow fever vaccination. From the 5' RACE reads, TCRdb called clonotypes with MiXCR, one entry per CDR3 protein. The data show some 260,000 distinct CDR3 sequences, around 4.9% seen once. Material: CD4+ T cells sorted from PBMCs, obtained on the day of the yellow fever booster vaccination. The source is a man aged 18 to 29 who received the YFV17D yellow fever vaccine.

The chain recombines TRBV20-1 with TRBJ1-2; D is unclear. The CDR3 is made up of 13 amino acids. Trimming removed 3 bases at V and 6 bases at J, with 14 bases between. Germline-derived CDR1 and CDR2 are DFQATT and SNEGSKA (reference sequence). The DNA of the CDR3 is TGCAGTGCTAGGGAGGGTGGGTTTCATGGCTACACCTTC. Amino acids: CSAREGGFHGYTF.

In its sample, this clonotype was seen a few times. The CDR3 loop reads CASSSAGGDEKLFF. CDR3 sequence (DNA): TGTGCCAGCAGTTCCGCAGGGGGTGATGAAAAACTGTTTTTT. The rearrangement uses TRBV27 and TRBJ1-4; 7 positions agree with TRBD1. The CDR3 runs 14 residues. The V segment lost 4 bases and the J segment 6 bases; nucleotides outside the gene matches: 5. The V gene's germline CDR1 is MNHEY and CDR2 SMNVEV (reference sequence).

This clonotype was counted a few times. The V and J genes are TRBV11-1 and TRBJ2-3, with D possibly TRBD2 on 6 matching bases. CDR3 length equals 16 residues. V was clipped by 0 bases and J by 0 bases, with 10 bases between them. Germline assignment: CDR1 SGHAT and CDR2 FQDESV (reference sequence). The CDR3 sequence is CASSLAGGSSTDTQYF. The CDR3 coding sequence is TGTGCCAGCAGCTTAGCGGGGGGATCTAGCACAGATACGCAGTATTTT.

This clonotype turned up a few times. The CDR3 DNA reads TGTGCCAGTTCTATCACCGGGACGGGTCGAGAAAAACTGTTTTTT. Translating gives CASSITGTGREKLFF. This rearrangement joins TRBV19 to TRBJ1-4, with D perhaps matching TRBD1 (5 bases). Germline V CDR1 and CDR2: LNHDA, SQIVND (reference sequence). The CDR3 totals 15 residues. V lost 8 bases and J lost 8, with 21 bases in between.

This clonotype was seen many times. This chain connects TRBV10-3 to TRBJ2-1; D is undetermined. The germline V gene encodes CDR1 ENHRY and CDR2 SYGVKD. Trimming shortened V by 11 bases and J by 6 bases, and 20 bases separated the two germline ends. This CDR3 is built from 14 residues. CDR3: CALRGTSGGNEQFF. In nucleotides, the CDR3 is TGTGCCCTAAGAGGCACCTCCGGTGGCAATGAGCAGTTCTTC.

This clonotype showed up just a few times. The V and J genes are TRBV6-6 and TRBJ1-1; D not certain. Germline V lookup: CDR1 MNHNY, CDR2 SVGAGI (reference sequence). V lost 7 bases and J 1 base, leaving 13 bases between the germline ends. The CDR3 length is 14 residues. The CDR3 sequence: CASTVTDPNTEAFF. The CDR3 coding sequence is TGTGCCAGCACCGTAACAGACCCGAACACTGAAGCTTTCTTT.

In its sample, this clonotype was seen a few times. For the CDR3, the DNA is TGCGCCAGCAGCCAAGATATGAGCCGGGTAGGGGAAAAACTGTTTTTT. Translated: CASSQDMSRVGEKLFF. V and J are TRBV4-3 and TRBJ1-4, with D unresolved. V was trimmed by 0 bases and J by 8 bases, leaving 16 bases between them. This CDR3 comprises 16 residues. Germline V gene data show CDR1 as LGHNA and CDR2 as YSLEER.

This clonotype was seen repeatedly, ten times or more. The chain is built from TRBV5-1 and TRBJ2-3; 7 bases are a match to TRBD2. J was trimmed by 4 bases and V by 4 bases; bases with no gene match: 6. This CDR3 spans 14 amino acids. Looked up from germline, CDR1 is SGHRS and CDR2 is YFSETQ. The CDR3 here is CASSPRTSSDTQYF. CDR3 nucleotide sequence: TGCGCCAGCAGCCCCCGGACTAGTTCAGATACGCAGTATTTT.